One and the same sample provided the 5 T cell receptor beta chains below, sequenced in a study of cytomegalovirus exposure and HLA in healthy donors. The table came from immunoSEQ multiplex PCR; TCRdb's copy has only in-frame clones and leaves some out. This table holds about 140,000 clones, approximately 86% found once. The source material was PBMCs. The receptors derive from a young woman in good health and CMV-seropositive.

This rearrangement joins TRBV19 to TRBJ1-4, with D perhaps matching TRBD1 (6 bases). Germline V gene lookup returns CDR1 LNHDA and CDR2 SQIVND (reference sequence). Deletions cut 5 bases from V and 6 bases from J, with 13 bases between. This CDR3 spans 14 amino acids. The CDR3 DNA reads TGTGCCAGTAGTCGACAGGCGCGAGATGAAAAACTGTTTTTT. Translation gives CASSRQARDEKLFF.

As concerns this clone: The same CDR3 is also encoded by other DNA sequences in this sample. The V call is TRBV2, the J call TRBJ2-1; tentative D call: TRBD1 (5 bases). Trimming took off 4 bases at V and 5 bases at J, with 9 bases between the two ends. This CDR3 spans 13 amino acids. Germline CDR1 and CDR2: SNHLY and FYNNEI. CDR3 protein: CASSVEGDNEQFF. The CDR3 coding sequence is TGTGCCAGCAGTGTAGAAGGGGACAATGAGCAGTTCTTC.

This clone was found once. The chain has TRBV5-4 and TRBJ2-7, with 9 bases that match TRBD1. Germline assignment: CDR1 SGHNT and CDR2 YYREEE (reference sequence). CDR3 size: 14 residues. V was pared by 3 bases and J by 4 bases, with 5 bases of the junction left unmatched. CDR3 nucleotides: TGTGCCAGCAGCTCAAGACAGGGGGGTTACGAGCAGTACTTC. Translating it yields CASSSRQGGYEQYF.

This clone came up once. The chain carries TRBV6-1 and TRBJ2-4; 7 positions match TRBD2. There are 12 residues in the CDR3. With 6 bases clipped from V and 9 bases from J, the junction kept 5 bases outside the gene matches. The germline CDR1 and CDR2 sequences are MNHNS and SASEGT. The CDR3 here is CASSKGEGIQYF. DNA for the CDR3: TGTGCCAGCAGCAAAGGGGAGGGCATTCAGTACTTC.

The chain joins TRBV5-1 to TRBJ2-3; TRBD1 aligns across 7 bases. Unmatched junction bases numbered 8, after V lost 4 bases and J lost 0 bases. The CDR3 has 16 residues. Germline V gene data show CDR1 as SGHRS and CDR2 as YFSETQ. The CDR3 sequence: CASSQRGTASTDTQYF. The CDR3 bases are TGCGCCAGCAGCCAAAGAGGGACAGCTAGCACAGATACGCAGTATTTT.